This T cell receptor (beta chain) was retrieved from a study of blood T cell repertoires in COVID-19. Trimming cost V 2 bases and J 3 bases; bases outside gene matches: 9. In germline, CDR1 is SGHTA, CDR2 FQGNSA. The CDR3 runs 16 residues. This table comes from immunoSEQ multiplex PCR, and its TCRdb copy is limited to in-frame clones, with some not included. The top ten hold 10% to 15% of the sample, which has 81,000 or so clones, 70% to 90% seen once. The V and J genes are TRBV7-2 and TRBJ2-7; TRBD2 matches 8 bases. Sequenced input: peripheral blood. This receptor was taken from a human donor in a cohort sampled during active COVID-19. CDR3 in amino acids: CASSLSSVGGVYEQYF. CDR3 in DNA: TGTGCCAGCAGCTTAAGTTCGGTCGGGGGGGTCTACGAGCAGTACTTC. The variable domain in full, completed from reference TRBV7-2 and TRBJ2-7, reads GAGVSQSPSNKVTEKGKDVELRCDPISGHTALYWYRQSLGQGLEFLIYFQGNSAPDKSGLPSDRFSAERTGGSVSTLTIQRTQQEDSAVYLCASSLSSVGGVYEQYFGPGTRLTVT.